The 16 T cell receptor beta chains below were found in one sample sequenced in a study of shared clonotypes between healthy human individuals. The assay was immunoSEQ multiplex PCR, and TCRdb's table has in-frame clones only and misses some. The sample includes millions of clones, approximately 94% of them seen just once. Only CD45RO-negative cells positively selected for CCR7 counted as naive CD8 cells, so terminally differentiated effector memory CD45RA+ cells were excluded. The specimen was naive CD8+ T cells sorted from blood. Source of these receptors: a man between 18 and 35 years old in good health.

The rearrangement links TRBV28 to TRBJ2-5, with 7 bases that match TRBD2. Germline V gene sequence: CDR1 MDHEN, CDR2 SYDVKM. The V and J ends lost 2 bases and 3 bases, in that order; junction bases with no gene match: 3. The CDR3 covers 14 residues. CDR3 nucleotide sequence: TGTGCCAGCAGTTTAGTTGCGGGGGAAGAGACCCAGTACTTC. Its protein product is CASSLVAGEETQYF.

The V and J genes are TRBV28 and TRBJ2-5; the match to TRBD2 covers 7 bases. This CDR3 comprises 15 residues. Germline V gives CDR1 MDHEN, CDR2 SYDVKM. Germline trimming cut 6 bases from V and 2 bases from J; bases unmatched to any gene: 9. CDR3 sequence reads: CASRPSWGGQETQYF. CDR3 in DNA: TGTGCCAGCAGACCATCTTGGGGGGGTCAAGAGACCCAGTACTTC.

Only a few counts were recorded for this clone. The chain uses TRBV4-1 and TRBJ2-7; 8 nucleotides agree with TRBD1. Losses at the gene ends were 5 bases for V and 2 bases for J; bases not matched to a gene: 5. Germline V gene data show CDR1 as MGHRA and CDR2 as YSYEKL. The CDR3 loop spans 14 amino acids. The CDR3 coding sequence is TGCGCCAGCAGCTCCCGGACAGGGACCTACGAGCAGTACTTC. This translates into CASSSRTGTYEQYF.

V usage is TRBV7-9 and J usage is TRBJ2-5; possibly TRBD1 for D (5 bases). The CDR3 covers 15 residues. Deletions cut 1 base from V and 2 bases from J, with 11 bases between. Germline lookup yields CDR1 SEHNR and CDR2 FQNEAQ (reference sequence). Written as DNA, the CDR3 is TGTGCCAGCAGCTTAGTTTTGGGGCCTCAAGAGACCCAGTACTTC. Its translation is CASSLVLGPQETQYF.

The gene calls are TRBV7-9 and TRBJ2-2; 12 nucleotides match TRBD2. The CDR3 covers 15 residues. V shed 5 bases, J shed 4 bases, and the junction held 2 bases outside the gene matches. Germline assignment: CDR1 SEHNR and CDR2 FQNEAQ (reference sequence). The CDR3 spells CASSVLAGGTGELFF. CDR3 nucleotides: TGTGCCAGCAGCGTACTAGCGGGAGGCACCGGGGAGCTGTTTTTT.

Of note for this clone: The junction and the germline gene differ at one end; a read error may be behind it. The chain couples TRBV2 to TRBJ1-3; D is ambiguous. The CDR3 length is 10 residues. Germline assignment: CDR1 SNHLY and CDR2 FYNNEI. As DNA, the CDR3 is TGTGCCACCAGTGGAAACACCATATATTTT. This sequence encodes CATSGNTIYF.

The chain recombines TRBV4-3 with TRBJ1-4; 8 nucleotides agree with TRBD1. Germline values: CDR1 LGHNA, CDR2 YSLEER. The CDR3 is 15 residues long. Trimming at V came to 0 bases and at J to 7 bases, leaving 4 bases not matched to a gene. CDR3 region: CASSQDPGGFEKLFF. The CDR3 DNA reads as TGCGCCAGCAGCCAAGATCCAGGGGGCTTTGAAAAACTGTTTTTT.

The CDR3 here is CASSSRQGGTYSPLHF. The CDR3 DNA reads as TGTGCCAGTAGTTCCAGACAGGGGGGGACTTATTCACCCCTCCACTTT. The chain uses TRBV19 and TRBJ1-6; 9 positions match TRBD1. CDR1 is LNHDA and CDR2 is SQIVND in the germline V gene (reference sequence). This CDR3 has 16 residues. The ends lost 5 bases at V and 8 bases at J; junction bases unmatched: 10.

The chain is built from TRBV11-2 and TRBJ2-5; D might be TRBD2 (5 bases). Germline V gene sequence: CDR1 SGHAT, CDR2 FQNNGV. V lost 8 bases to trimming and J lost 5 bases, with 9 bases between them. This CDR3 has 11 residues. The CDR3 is CASSTGETQYF. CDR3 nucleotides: TGTGCCAGCTCAACGGGGGAGACCCAGTACTTC.

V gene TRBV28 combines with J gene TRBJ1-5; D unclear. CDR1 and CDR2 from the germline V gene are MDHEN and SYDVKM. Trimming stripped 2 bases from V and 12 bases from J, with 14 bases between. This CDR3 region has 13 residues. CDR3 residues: CASSLMAVSSQHF. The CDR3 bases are TGTGCCAGCAGTTTAATGGCGGTTTCAAGCCAGCATTTT.

CDR3 in DNA: TGTGCCAGCATGCCGTGGGGTGGTGAAGCTTTCTTT. It specifies CASMPWGGEAFF. The chain uses TRBV5-6 and TRBJ1-1; D is unresolved. There are 12 residues in the CDR3. Germline loops: CDR1 SGHDT, CDR2 YYEEEE. Trimming left V 6 bases short and J 7 bases short, with 13 bases between.

The CDR3 loop is CASSSGAYEQYF. In DNA, the CDR3 is TGTGCCAGCAGCTCCGGGGCCTACGAGCAGTACTTC. The gene calls are TRBV5-8 and TRBJ2-7; possible D gene TRBD2, 5 bases. CDR1 is SGHTS and CDR2 is YDEGEE in the germline V gene. V dropped 3 bases and J dropped 2 bases, with 6 bases sitting between them. The CDR3 is made up of 12 amino acids. Full variable domain (remainder filled in from reference TRBV5-8 and TRBJ2-7): EAGVTQSPTHLIKTRGQQATLRCSPISGHTSVYWYQQALGLGLQFLLWYDEGEERNRGNFPPRFSGRQFPNYSSELNVNALELEDSALYLCASSSGAYEQYFGPGTRLTVT.

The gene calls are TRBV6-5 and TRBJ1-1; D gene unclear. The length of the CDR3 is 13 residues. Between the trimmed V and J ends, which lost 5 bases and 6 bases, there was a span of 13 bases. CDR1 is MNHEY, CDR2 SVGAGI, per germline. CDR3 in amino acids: CASSEQEQAEAFF. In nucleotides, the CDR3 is TGTGCCAGCAGTGAGCAGGAGCAGGCTGAAGCTTTCTTT.

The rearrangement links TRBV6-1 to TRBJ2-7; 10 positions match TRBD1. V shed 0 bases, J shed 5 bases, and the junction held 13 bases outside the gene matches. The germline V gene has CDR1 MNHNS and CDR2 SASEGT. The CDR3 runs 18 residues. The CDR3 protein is CASSEAEIRGTGVHEQYF. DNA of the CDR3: TGTGCCAGCAGTGAAGCGGAGATAAGGGGGACAGGGGTCCACGAGCAGTACTTC.

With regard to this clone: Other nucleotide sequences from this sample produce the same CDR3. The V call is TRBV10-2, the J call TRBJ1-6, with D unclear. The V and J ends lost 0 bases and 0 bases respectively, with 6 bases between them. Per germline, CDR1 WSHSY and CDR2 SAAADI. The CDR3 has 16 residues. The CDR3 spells CASSESPSSYNSPLHF. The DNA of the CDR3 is TGCGCCAGCAGTGAGTCTCCTAGCTCCTATAATTCACCCCTCCACTTT.

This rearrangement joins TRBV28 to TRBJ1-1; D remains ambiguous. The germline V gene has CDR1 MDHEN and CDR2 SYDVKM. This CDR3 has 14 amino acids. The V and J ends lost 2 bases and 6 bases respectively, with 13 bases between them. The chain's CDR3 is CASSLTSLPPEAFF. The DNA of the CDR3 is TGTGCCAGCAGTTTAACCTCTCTGCCCCCTGAAGCTTTCTTT.